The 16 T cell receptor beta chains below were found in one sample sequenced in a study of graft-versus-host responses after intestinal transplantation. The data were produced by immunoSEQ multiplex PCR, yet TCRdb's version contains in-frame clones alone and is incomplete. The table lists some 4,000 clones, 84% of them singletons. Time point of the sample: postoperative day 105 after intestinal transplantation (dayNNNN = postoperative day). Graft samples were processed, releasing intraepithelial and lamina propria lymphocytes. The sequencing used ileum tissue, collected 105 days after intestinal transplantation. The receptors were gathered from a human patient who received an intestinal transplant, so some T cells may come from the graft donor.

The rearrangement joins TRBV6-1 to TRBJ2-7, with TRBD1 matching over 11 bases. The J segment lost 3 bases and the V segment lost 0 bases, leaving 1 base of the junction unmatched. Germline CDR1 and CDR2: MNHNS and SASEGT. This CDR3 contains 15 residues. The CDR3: CASSEAGTGGYEQYF. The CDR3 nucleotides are TGTGCCAGCAGTGAAGCGGGGACAGGGGGCTACGAGCAGTACTTC.

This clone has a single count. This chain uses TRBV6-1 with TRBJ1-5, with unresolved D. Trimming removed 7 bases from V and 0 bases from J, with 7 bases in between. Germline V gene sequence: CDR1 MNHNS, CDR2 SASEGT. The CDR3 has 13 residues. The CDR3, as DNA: TGTGCCAGCAAAGGTTATAGCAATCAGCCCCAGCATTTT. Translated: CASKGYSNQPQHF.

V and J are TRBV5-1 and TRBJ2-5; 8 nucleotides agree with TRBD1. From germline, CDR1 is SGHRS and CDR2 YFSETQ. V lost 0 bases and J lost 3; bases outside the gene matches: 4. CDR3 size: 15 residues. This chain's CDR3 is CASSLGTGGKETQYF. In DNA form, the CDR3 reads TGCGCCAGCAGCTTGGGTACAGGGGGAAAAGAGACCCAGTACTTC.

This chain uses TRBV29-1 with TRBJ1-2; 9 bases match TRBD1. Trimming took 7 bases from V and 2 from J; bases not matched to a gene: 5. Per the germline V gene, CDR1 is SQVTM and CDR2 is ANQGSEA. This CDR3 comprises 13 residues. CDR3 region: CSARDRANYGYTF. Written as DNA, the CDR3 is TGCAGCGCCAGGGACAGGGCGAACTATGGCTACACCTTC.

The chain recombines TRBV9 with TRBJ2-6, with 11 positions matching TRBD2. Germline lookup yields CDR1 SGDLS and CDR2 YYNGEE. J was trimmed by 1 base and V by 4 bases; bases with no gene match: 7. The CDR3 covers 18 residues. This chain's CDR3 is CASSLRLAGRSGANVLTF. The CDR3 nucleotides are TGTGCCAGCAGCTTGAGACTAGCGGGGAGATCTGGGGCCAACGTCCTGACTTTC.

The CDR3 nucleotides are TGTGCCAGCAGCACGGGGGAGCTGTTTTTT. Protein product: CASSTGELFF. The chain carries TRBV21-1 and TRBJ2-2; TRBD2 is taken as the D call from the table, unchecked against the DNA. TRBV21-1 is given as a pseudogene. The CDR3 is made up of 10 amino acids.

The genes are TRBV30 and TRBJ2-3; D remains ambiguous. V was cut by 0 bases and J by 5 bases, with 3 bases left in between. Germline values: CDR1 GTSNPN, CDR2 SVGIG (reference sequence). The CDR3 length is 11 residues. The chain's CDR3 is CAWSVLDTQYF. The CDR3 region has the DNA TGTGCCTGGAGTGTACTAGATACGCAGTATTTT. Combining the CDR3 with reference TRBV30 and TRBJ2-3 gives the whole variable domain SQTIHQWPATLVQPVGSPLSLECTVEGTSNPNLYWYRQAAGRGLQLLFYSVGIGQISSEVPQNLSASRPQDRQFILSSKKLLLSDSGFYLCAWSVLDTQYFGPGTRLTVL.

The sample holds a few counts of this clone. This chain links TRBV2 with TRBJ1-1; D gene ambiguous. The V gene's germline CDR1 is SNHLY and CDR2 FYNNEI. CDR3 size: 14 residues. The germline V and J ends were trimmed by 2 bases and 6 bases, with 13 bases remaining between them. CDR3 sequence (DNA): TGTGCCAGCAGTGAATCCGCCCTAAGGGCTGAAGCTTTCTTT. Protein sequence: CASSESALRAEAFF.

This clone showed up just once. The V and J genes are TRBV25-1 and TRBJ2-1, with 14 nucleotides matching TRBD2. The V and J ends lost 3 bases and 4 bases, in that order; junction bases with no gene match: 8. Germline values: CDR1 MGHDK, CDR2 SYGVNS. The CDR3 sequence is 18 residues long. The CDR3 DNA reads TGTGCCAGCAGTGATGGGACTAGCGGGAGCTTTAGATACAATGAGCAGTTCTTC. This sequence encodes CASSDGTSGSFRYNEQFF.

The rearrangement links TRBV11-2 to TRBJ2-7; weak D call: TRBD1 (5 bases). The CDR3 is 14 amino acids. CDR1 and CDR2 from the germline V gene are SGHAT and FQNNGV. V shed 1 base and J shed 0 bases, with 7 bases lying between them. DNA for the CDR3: TGTGCCAGCAGCTTAGGGGGCAACTCCTACGAGCAGTACTTC. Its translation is CASSLGGNSYEQYF.

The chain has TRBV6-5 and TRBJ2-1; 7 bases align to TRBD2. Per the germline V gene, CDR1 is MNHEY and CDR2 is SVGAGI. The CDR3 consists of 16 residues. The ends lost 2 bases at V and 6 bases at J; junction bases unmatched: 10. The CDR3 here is CASSYPGLVETNEQFF. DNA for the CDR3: TGTGCCAGCAGTTACCCAGGACTAGTGGAGACCAATGAGCAGTTCTTC.

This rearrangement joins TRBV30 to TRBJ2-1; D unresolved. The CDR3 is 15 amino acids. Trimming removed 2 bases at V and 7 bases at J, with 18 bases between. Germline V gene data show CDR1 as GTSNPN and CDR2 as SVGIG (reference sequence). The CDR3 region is CAWSHGPILENEQFF. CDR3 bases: TGTGCCTGGAGTCACGGGCCTATTCTCGAGAATGAGCAGTTCTTC.

The CDR3 protein is CASSSGGHTEAFF. The CDR3, as DNA: TGTGCCAGCAGTTCAGGGGGTCACACTGAAGCTTTCTTT. The chain links TRBV25-1 to TRBJ1-1; 7 nucleotides match TRBD1. V shed 5 bases and J 3 bases; nucleotides not matched to a gene: 3. CDR1 MGHDK and CDR2 SYGVNS come from the germline V gene. The CDR3 spans 13 residues.

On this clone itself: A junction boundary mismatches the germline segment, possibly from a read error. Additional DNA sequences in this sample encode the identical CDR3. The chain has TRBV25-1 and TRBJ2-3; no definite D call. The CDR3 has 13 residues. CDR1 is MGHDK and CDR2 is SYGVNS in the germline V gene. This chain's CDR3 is CASSEDSTDTQYF. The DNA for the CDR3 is TGCGCCAGCAGTGAGGACAGCACAGATACGCAGTATTTT.

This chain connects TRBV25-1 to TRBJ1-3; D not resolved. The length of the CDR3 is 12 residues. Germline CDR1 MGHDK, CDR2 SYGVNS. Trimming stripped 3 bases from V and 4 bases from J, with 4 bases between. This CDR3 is CASSDRGNTIYF. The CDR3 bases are TGTGCCAGCAGTGACAGGGGAAACACCATATATTTT.

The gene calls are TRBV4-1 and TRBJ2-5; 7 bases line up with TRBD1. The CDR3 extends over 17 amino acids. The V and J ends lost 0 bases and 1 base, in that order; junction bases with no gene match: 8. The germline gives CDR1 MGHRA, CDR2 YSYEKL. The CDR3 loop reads CASSQDGPGQFQETQYF. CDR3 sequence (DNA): TGCGCCAGCAGCCAAGACGGACCGGGACAGTTCCAAGAGACCCAGTACTTC.